This T cell receptor (beta chain) originates from a study of blood T cell repertoires in COVID-19. The wider study: Sources were T cells, B-cell-depleted T cells, or PBMCs; the material itself was cDNA or gDNA.

CDR3 length: 14 amino acids. V was pared by 4 bases and J by 5 bases, with 3 bases of the junction left unmatched. CDR1 LNHDA and CDR2 SQIVND come from the germline V gene (reference sequence). In the original processing: By means of reference gene primer amplification, nucleated cell counts were estimated. TCRdb's copy holds only in-frame clones and misses some; the assay was immunoSEQ multiplex PCR. V and J calls and clone size are given by that table; D and trimming were obtained from the DNA. The table records 31,000 or so clones, 80% to 90% of them present only once. The sequence derives from a man older than 75 with acute or convalescent COVID-19. This sequence joins TRBV19 and TRBJ1-1, with TRBD1 identical over 11 bases. The sequencing sample was made of peripheral blood. This chain's CDR3 is CASSTRDRGTEAFF. CDR3 nucleotides: TGTGCCAGTAGTACCCGGGACAGGGGGACTGAAGCTTTCTTT.